One sample yielded the 16 T cell receptor beta chains listed below, sequenced in a study of blood T cell repertoires in COVID-19. Using immunoSEQ multiplex PCR, the repertoire was profiled, and TCRdb retains in-frame clones only, with some absent. Counted here are over 95,000 clones, roughly 79% occurring once; the ten biggest clones make up 8% to 13%. Sequenced: peripheral blood. The receptors shown here come from a human donor in a cohort sampled during active COVID-19.

This clone was observed a few times. The junction departs from germline at one end; a sequencing error may be responsible. The chain has TRBV7-7 and TRBJ1-3; D call uncertain. CDR3 length: 15 residues. Germline V gene sequence: CDR1 SSHAT, CDR2 FNYEAQ (reference sequence). DNA for the CDR3: TGTGCTAGCAGCTTAGCGCTAGGCTCTGGAAACACCATATATTTT. This translates into CASSLALGSGNTIYF.

The chain links TRBV29-1 to TRBJ2-7, with 8 bases fitting TRBD1. The CDR3 has 13 residues. Trimming at V came to 6 bases and at J to 7 bases, leaving 11 bases not matched to a gene. CDR1 SQVTM and CDR2 ANQGSEA come from the germline V gene. CDR3 residues: CSVQTQGAQEQYF. The CDR3 DNA reads as TGCAGCGTACAGACGCAGGGGGCTCAGGAGCAGTACTTC.

The chain couples TRBV6-5 to TRBJ1-3, with 7 bases identical to TRBD1. The CDR3 has 14 residues. V was pared by 6 bases and J by 0 bases, with 2 bases of the junction left unmatched. The germline V gene encodes CDR1 MNHEY and CDR2 SVGAGI. CDR3: CASSSGGSGNTIYF. For the CDR3, the DNA is TGTGCCAGCAGCTCAGGGGGCTCTGGAAACACCATATATTTT.

The rearrangement links TRBV30 to TRBJ1-2; D ambiguous. From germline, CDR1 is GTSNPN and CDR2 SVGIG (reference sequence). The CDR3 loop spans 14 amino acids. Between the trimmed V and J ends, which lost 3 bases and 8 bases, there was a span of 19 bases. The CDR3 DNA sequence: TGTGCCTGGAGCGAAGAGGGCCCCAAGATCGGCTACACCTTC. Its translation: CAWSEEGPKIGYTF.

This chain connects TRBV6-2 or TRBV6-3 to TRBJ1-2, with D perhaps TRBD1 (6 bases). Germline V gene lookup returns CDR1 MNHEY and CDR2 SVGEGT. The CDR3 loop spans 12 amino acids. Trimming pared 6 bases from V and 8 bases from J, leaving 13 bases between. The CDR3 is CASSRQVEGYTF. The CDR3 nucleotides are TGTGCCAGCAGCAGACAGGTAGAGGGCTACACCTTC.

The chain uses TRBV24-1 and TRBJ2-2, with TRBD2 identical over 7 bases. Germline values: CDR1 KGHDR, CDR2 SFDVKD. The V segment lost 1 base and the J segment 7 bases; nucleotides outside the gene matches: 8. The CDR3 has 16 residues. The CDR3 reads CATSDLGGSGVGELFF. The CDR3 DNA reads TGTGCCACCAGTGATTTAGGCGGGAGCGGGGTCGGGGAGCTGTTTTTT.

The table lists this clone with a count of one. The J gene is TRBJ2-1, the V gene TRBV7-3; 9 nucleotides align to TRBD2. The germline CDR1 and CDR2 sequences are SGHTA and FQGTGA. This CDR3 is 15 amino acids long. J was trimmed by 1 base and V by 4 bases; bases with no gene match: 2. CDR3: CASSWLAGSYNEQFF. CDR3 coding DNA: TGTGCCAGCAGCTGGCTAGCGGGGTCCTACAATGAGCAGTTCTTC.

The CDR3: CASSDSANTEAFF. In DNA, the CDR3 is TGTGCCAGCTCAGACAGCGCGAACACTGAAGCTTTCTTT. The rearrangement links TRBV7-3 to TRBJ1-1; tentative D call: TRBD1 (5 bases). Germline V gives CDR1 SGHTA, CDR2 FQGTGA. V lost 8 bases, J lost 1 base, and 11 bases lay in between. This CDR3 spans 13 amino acids.

The rearrangement links TRBV10-3 to TRBJ1-1; D gene ambiguous. Germline CDR1 and CDR2: ENHRY and SYGVKD. The V and J ends lost 3 bases and 2 bases respectively, with 4 bases between them. This CDR3 contains 12 residues. The CDR3 sequence is CAISDVNTEAFF. Written as DNA, the CDR3 is TGTGCCATCAGTGATGTAAACACTGAAGCTTTCTTT.

This chain's CDR3 is CASSRDRGTQPQHF. In nucleotides, the CDR3 is TGTGCCAGCAGCCGGGACAGGGGTACTCAGCCCCAGCATTTT. This chain links TRBV3-1 (or the pseudogene TRBV3-2) with TRBJ1-5, with 10 nucleotides matching TRBD1. Per the germline V gene, CDR1 is LGHDT and CDR2 is YNNKEL (reference sequence). Trimming cost V 4 bases and J 6 bases; bases outside gene matches: 3. The CDR3 spans 14 residues.

The gene calls are TRBV7-2 and TRBJ2-7; D gene unclear. The germline V and J ends were trimmed by 5 bases and 1 base, with 3 bases remaining between them. Germline V CDR1 and CDR2: SGHTA, FQGNSA. CDR3 length: 11 residues. The CDR3 spells CASSISYEQYF. CDR3 nucleotides: TGTGCCAGCAGCATATCCTACGAGCAGTACTTC.

The rearrangement links TRBV6-6 to TRBJ1-1; TRBD1 aligns across 7 bases. J lost 7 bases, V lost 2 bases, and 4 bases had no gene match. CDR3 length equals 13 residues. Germline loops: CDR1 MNHNY, CDR2 SVGAGI (reference sequence). Written as DNA, the CDR3 is TGTGCCAGCAGTTACCTCGGACAGGATGAAGCTTTCTTT. Translation gives CASSYLGQDEAFF.

This chain uses TRBV27 with TRBJ2-2, with a tentative D call TRBD1 (5 bases). The CDR3 length is 15 residues. Per the germline V gene, CDR1 is MNHEY and CDR2 is SMNVEV (reference sequence). V shed 2 bases and J shed 0 bases, with 7 bases lying between them. CDR3 residues: CASSLMDTNTGELFF. The CDR3 bases are TGTGCCAGCAGTTTAATGGACACGAACACCGGGGAGCTGTTTTTT.

This sequence joins TRBV5-6 and TRBJ2-1, with 11 positions matching TRBD2. The CDR3 runs to 18 residues. J lost 10 bases, V lost 5 bases, and 20 bases had no gene match. The germline V gene has CDR1 SGHDT and CDR2 YYEEEE. The CDR3 DNA reads as TGTGCCAGCAGGCCAGCCGGGACTAGCGGTACCCCGGGGTGGGAGCAGTTCTTC. The encoded protein is CASRPAGTSGTPGWEQFF. Together with reference TRBV5-6 and TRBJ2-1, the CDR3 gives the full variable domain: DAGVTQSPTHLIKTRGQQVTLRCSPKSGHDTVSWYQQALGQGPQFIFQYYEEEERQRGNFPDRFSGHQFPNYSSELNVNALLLGDSALYLCASRPAGTSGTPGWEQFFGPGTRLTVL.

The chain carries TRBV9 and TRBJ2-7; D is perhaps TRBD1 (5 bases). CDR1 and CDR2 (germline): SGDLS, YYNGEE. V shed 9 bases and J shed 4 bases, with 23 bases lying between them. This CDR3 contains 15 residues. CDR3 DNA sequence: TGTGCCACCACGACCCAGTCCGGACACCTTTACGAGCAGTACTTC. Residues: CATTTQSGHLYEQYF.

CDR3 sequence: CASSKDRALESPLHF. Written as DNA, the CDR3 is TGTGCCAGCAGCAAGGACAGGGCTTTGGAATCACCCCTCCACTTT. The chain has TRBV6-5 and TRBJ1-6; 8 nucleotides match TRBD1. The CDR3 has 15 residues. Trimming removed 6 bases from V and 10 bases from J; junction bases left unmatched: 11. Germline-derived CDR1 and CDR2 are MNHEY and SVGAGI.